Reported below is one TCR beta chain. Time point described: after neoadjuvant nivolumab, at surgical resection. The germline V gene encodes CDR1 MRHNA and CDR2 SNTAGT. CDR3 length: 16 amino acids. V lost 0 bases to trimming and J lost 3 bases; unmatched junction nucleotides: 3. The sample originates from a study of neoadjuvant anti-PD-1 for oral cavity cancer. Sequenced by immunoSEQ multiplex PCR; TCRdb stores in-frame clones only, minus some. The profile shows 14,000 or so clones, just under 75% of them singletons. The sample was PBMCs, taken after nivolumab (anti-PD-1) treatment. This chain uses TRBV6-4 with TRBJ2-2; TRBD1 matches at 8 bases. This TCR derives from a person aged 35-79 years with oral cavity squamous cell carcinoma. This CDR3 is CASSDSTGEDTGELFF. The DNA for the CDR3 is TGTGCCAGCAGTGACTCGACAGGGGAGGACACCGGGGAGCTGTTTTTT.